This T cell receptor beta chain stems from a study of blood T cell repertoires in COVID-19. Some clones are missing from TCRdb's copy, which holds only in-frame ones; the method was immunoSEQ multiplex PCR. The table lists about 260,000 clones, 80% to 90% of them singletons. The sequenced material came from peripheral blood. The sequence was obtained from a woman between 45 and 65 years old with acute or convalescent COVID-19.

CDR3 coding DNA: TGCGCCAGCAGCTCGACCCCGGGGGGTCAGACTGAAGCTTTCTTT. It translates to CASSSTPGGQTEAFF. The rearrangement uses TRBV5-1 and TRBJ1-1, with D maybe TRBD1 (5 bases). The CDR3 contains 15 residues. CDR1 and CDR2 from the germline V gene are SGHRS and YFSETQ. Trimming left V 3 bases short and J 5 bases short, with 17 bases between.